This is a list of T cell receptor beta chains from one sample in a study of blood T cell repertoires in COVID-19. TCRdb's copy holds only in-frame clones and misses some; the assay was immunoSEQ multiplex PCR. The repertoire holds just under 70,000 clones, with around 86% as singletons. Sequencing was done on a sample of peripheral blood. Receptors were obtained from a man younger than 45 with acute or convalescent COVID-19. Each CDR3 is given with its conserved first and last residue. D genes are given only for firm matches. Clone size is not always given. Where it is, it says once, few, many or a class for expanded clones.

j_gene	abundance	d_gene	v_gene	CDR3nt	CDR3aa
TRBJ1-4	.	.	TRBV4-3	TGCGCCAGCAGTCGTGAGGGCCAAGCTAATGAAAAACTGTTTTTT	CASSREGQANEKLFF
TRBJ2-2	.	TRBD2	TRBV28	TGTGCCAGCAATCCCCCGACGACTAGCGCCAACGGGGAGCTGTTTTTT	CASNPPTTSANGELFF
TRBJ2-5	once	.	TRBV6-5	TGTGCCAGCAGTTACTGGGGCGGGATGGAGACCCAGTACTTC	CASSYWGGMETQYF
TRBJ1-2	.	TRBD1	TRBV2	TGTGCCAGCATTTGGGACAGGGACTATGGCTACACCTTC	CASIWDRDYGYTF
TRBJ2-7	.	TRBD2	TRBV12-3/TRBV12-4	TGTGCCAGCGCGCGGGAGTCACACGAGCAGTACTTC	CASARESHEQYF
TRBJ1-5	.	TRBD1	TRBV27	TGTGCCAGCAGTCTCGGGACAGGGGGTGTGAATCAGCCCCAGCATTTT	CASSLGTGGVNQPQHF
TRBJ2-7	.	TRBD2	TRBV3-1/TRBV3-2	TGTGCCAGCAGCCAAGCTATAGCGGGAGCGCTGGGATACGAGCAGTACTTC	CASSQAIAGALGYEQYF
TRBJ1-4	.	.	TRBV3-1/TRBV3-2	TGTGCCAGCAGCCCCCGGGTCGCTAATGAAAAACTGTTTTTT	CASSPRVANEKLFF
TRBJ1-1	few	.	TRBV9	TGTGCCAGCAGCCCCCAGGTGGGTAACACTGAAGCTTTCTTT	CASSPQVGNTEAFF
TRBJ1-1	once	.	TRBV25-1	TGTGCCAGCAGTGGGGGGAGGGCGTACACTGAAGCTTTCTTT	CASSGGRAYTEAFF
TRBJ2-6	.	.	TRBV28	TGTGCCAGCGGAGGGCTTCGGGCTGGGGCCAACGTCCTGACTTTC	CASGGLRAGANVLTF
TRBJ2-7	.	TRBD1	TRBV3-1/TRBV3-2	TGTGCCAGCAGCCGAGGACAGGTCCCCTCCTACGAGCAGTACTTC	CASSRGQVPSYEQYF
TRBJ1-3	once	.	TRBV11-2	TGTGCCAGCAGCTTAGGGGACACATTCTCAACCTCTGGAAACACCATATATTTT	CASSLGDTFSTSGNTIYF
TRBJ1-1	.	TRBD1	TRBV13	TGTGCCAGCAGCTTAAGACGACGGGACAGGGGGCCTGAAGCTTTCTTT	CASSLRRRDRGPEAFF
TRBJ2-3	.	.	TRBV10-3	TGTGCCATCAGCAAGGAGACTACATCAGATACGCAGTATTTT	CAISKETTSDTQYF
TRBJ2-1	.	TRBD2	TRBV27	TGTGCCAGCAGGACTAGCGGGAAATACAATGAGCAGTTCTTC	CASRTSGKYNEQFF
TRBJ2-3	.	.	TRBV10-3	TGTGCCATCAGTGACTCCTTCGAGCCCCCGTATTTT	CAISDSFEPPYF
TRBJ2-5	.	TRBD2	TRBV6-2/TRBV6-3	TGTGCCAGCAGTTACCTTCCGGGGGGAGAGACCCAGTACTTC	CASSYLPGGETQYF
TRBJ2-1	once	.	TRBV11-2	TGTGCCAGCAGCTATCGCCCGGACAGTTTCTCCTACAATGAGCAGTTCTTC	CASSYRPDSFSYNEQFF
TRBJ2-5	.	TRBD2	TRBV18	TGTGCCAGCTCACCGGGAGGGGAAGAGACCCAGTACTTC	CASSPGGEETQYF
TRBJ2-7	few	.	TRBV6-1	TGTGCCAGCAGTGACACGGGCTACGAGCAGTACTTC	CASSDTGYEQYF
TRBJ2-1	.	.	TRBV28	TGTGCCAGCAAGGTCCAGCGACGGGTTTACAATGAGCAGTTCTTC	CASKVQRRVYNEQFF
TRBJ2-7	few	.	TRBV2	TGTGCCAGCAGCTCCTCCTACGAGCAGTACTTC	CASSSSYEQYF
TRBJ2-3	.	.	TRBV5-1	TGCGCCAGCAGCTCCTCGGGGTGGGCGACGCCGACAGATACGCAGTATTTT	CASSSSGWATPTDTQYF
TRBJ2-7	.	.	TRBV10-2	TGCGCCACCCGCACCGGGACTTCCTACGAGCAGTACTTC	CATRTGTSYEQYF
TRBJ2-7	.	.	TRBV28	TGTGCCACCAGACGACTAGGCTACGAGCAGTACTTC	CATRRLGYEQYF
TRBJ1-4	.	TRBD1	TRBV12-3/TRBV12-4	TGTGCCAGCAGGCCGACAGGGGGGGAAAAACTGTTTTTT	CASRPTGGEKLFF
TRBJ2-7	.	TRBD2	TRBV11-3	TGTGCCAGCAGCCCACCTGGACTAGCGGGACCGGGGGAGCAGTACTTC	CASSPPGLAGPGEQYF
TRBJ2-1	.	.	TRBV7-2	TGTGCCAGCAGCTTACTCCCAGGGAATACCTACAATGAGCAGTTCTTC	CASSLLPGNTYNEQFF
TRBJ2-5	.	TRBD2	TRBV6-5	TGTGCCAGCAGCCTGGGACTAGCCTCCCGCGATCAGTACTTC	CASSLGLASRDQYF
TRBJ2-1	.	.	TRBV24-1	TGTGCCACCAGTGACTCTACTCACAATGAGCAGTTCTTC	CATSDSTHNEQFF
TRBJ2-1	.	TRBD2	TRBV5-1	TGCGCCAGCAGCTCCGGGACTAGCGGGAGCCATGAGCAGTTCTTC	CASSSGTSGSHEQFF
TRBJ2-5	.	TRBD1	TRBV5-1	TGCGCCAGCAGCTTGGCAGGGACAGGGGGCTCGGAAGAGACCCAGTACTTC	CASSLAGTGGSEETQYF
TRBJ1-5	.	TRBD1	TRBV6-5	TGTGCCACCCAGTTACACAGGGGAGACTCACAGCCCCAGCATTTT	CATQLHRGDSQPQHF
TRBJ1-5	once	.	TRBV18	TGTGCCAGCTCGAGGGACACCCATAGCAATCAGCCCCAGCATTTT	CASSRDTHSNQPQHF
TRBJ1-4	.	TRBD1	TRBV28	TGTGCCAGCAGTCACAGGGGCACTAATGAAAAACTGTTTTTT	CASSHRGTNEKLFF
TRBJ2-2	.	TRBD1	TRBV30	TGTGCCTGGAGGGACAGGGCTCACACCGGGGAGCTGTTTTTT	CAWRDRAHTGELFF
TRBJ1-3	.	TRBD1	TRBV29-1	TGCAGCGTTGAATTGACAGGGCAAGGAAACACCATATATTTT	CSVELTGQGNTIYF
TRBJ2-5	.	TRBD1	TRBV29-1	TGCAGCGTTGAGCAGGGGGCTAGGACCCAGTACTTC	CSVEQGARTQYF
TRBJ2-7	.	.	TRBV2	TGTGCCAGCAGTGAATGGGCCCACGAGCAGTACTTC	CASSEWAHEQYF